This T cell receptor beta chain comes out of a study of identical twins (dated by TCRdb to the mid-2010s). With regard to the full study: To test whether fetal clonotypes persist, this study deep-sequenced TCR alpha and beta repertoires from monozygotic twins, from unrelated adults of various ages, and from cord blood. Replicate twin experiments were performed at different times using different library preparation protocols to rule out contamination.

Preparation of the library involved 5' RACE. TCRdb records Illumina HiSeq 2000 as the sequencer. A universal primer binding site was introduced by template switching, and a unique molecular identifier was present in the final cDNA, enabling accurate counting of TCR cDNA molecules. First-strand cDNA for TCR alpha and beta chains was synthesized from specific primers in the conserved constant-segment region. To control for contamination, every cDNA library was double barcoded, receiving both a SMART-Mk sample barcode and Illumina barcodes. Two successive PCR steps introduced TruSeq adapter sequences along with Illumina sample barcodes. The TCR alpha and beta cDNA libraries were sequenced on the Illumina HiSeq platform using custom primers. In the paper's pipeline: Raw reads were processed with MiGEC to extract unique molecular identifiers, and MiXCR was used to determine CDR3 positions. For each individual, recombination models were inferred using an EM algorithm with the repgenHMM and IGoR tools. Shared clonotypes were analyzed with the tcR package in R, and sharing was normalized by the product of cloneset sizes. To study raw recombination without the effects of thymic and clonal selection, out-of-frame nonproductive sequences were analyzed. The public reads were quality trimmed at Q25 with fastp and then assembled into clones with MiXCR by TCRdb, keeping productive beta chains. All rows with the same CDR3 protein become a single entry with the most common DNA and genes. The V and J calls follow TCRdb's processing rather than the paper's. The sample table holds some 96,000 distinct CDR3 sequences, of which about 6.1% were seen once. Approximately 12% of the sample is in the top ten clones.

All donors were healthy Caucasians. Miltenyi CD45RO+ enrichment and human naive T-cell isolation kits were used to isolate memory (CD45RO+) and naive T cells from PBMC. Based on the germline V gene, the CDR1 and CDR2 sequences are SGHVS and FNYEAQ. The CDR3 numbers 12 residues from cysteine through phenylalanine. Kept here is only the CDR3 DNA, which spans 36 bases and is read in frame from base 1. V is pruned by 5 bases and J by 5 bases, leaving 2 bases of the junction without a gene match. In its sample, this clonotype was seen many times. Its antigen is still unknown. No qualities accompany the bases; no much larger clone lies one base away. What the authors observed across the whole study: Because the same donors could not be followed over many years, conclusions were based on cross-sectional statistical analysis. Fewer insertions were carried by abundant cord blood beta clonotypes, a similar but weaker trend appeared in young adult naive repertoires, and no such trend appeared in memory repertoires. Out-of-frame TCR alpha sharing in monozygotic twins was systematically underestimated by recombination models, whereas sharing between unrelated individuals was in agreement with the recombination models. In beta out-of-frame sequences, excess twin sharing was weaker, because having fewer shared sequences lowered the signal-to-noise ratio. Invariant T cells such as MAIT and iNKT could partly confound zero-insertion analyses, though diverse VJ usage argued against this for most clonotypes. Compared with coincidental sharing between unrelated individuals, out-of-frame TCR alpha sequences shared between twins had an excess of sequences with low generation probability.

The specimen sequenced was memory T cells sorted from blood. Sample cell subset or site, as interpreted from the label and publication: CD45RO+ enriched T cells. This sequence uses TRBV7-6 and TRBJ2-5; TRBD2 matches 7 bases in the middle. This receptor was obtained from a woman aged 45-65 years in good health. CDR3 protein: CASSGGGETQYF. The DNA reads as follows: TGTGCCAGCAGCGGGGGAGGGGAGACCCAGTACTTC.